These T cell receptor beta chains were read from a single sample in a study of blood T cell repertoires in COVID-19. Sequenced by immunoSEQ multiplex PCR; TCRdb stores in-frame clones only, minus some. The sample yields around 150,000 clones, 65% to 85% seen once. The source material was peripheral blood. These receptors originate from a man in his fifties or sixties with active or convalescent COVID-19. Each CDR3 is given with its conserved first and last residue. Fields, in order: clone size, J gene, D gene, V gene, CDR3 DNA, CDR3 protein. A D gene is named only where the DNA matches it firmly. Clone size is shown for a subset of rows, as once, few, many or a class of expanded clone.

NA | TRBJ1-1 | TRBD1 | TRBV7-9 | TGTGCCAGCAGCCCCGACAGGGGGCGGATTGAAGCTTTCTTT | CASSPDRGRIEAFF
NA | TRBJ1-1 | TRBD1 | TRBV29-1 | TGCAACGCGTCCGGGACAGGGGCAAACACTGAAGCTTTCTTT | CNASGTGANTEAFF
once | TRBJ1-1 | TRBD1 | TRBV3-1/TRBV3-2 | TGTGCCAGCAGCCACCCGGGTGGGACAGGTTCCTCTGAAGCTTTCTTT | CASSHPGGTGSSEAFF
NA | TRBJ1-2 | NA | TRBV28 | TGTGCCAGCAGCGGGGACACTTCTAACTATGGCTACACCTTC | CASSGDTSNYGYTF
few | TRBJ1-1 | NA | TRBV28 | TGTGCCAGCAGTTTGTCCGGACAAGGGCAGCGGGGGACTGAAGCTTTCTTT | CASSLSGQGQRGTEAFF
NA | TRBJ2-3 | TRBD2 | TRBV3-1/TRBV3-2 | TGTGCCAGCACCCCCTCGGGGGGGGATACGCAGTATTTT | CASTPSGGDTQYF
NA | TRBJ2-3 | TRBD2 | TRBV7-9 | TGTGCCAGCAGCTTAGCGTACAGCGGGAGAGATACGCAGTATTTT | CASSLAYSGRDTQYF
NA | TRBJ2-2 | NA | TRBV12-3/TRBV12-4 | TGTGCCAGCAGTTTCGGTCCCACCGGGGAGCTGTTTTTT | CASSFGPTGELFF
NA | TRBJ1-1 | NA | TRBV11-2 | TGTGCCAGCAGCCCCCCGGTGAACACTGAAGCTTTCTTT | CASSPPVNTEAFF
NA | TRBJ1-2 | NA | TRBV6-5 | TGTGCCAGCAGTTTGGACAGAGTCTATGGCTACACCTTC | CASSLDRVYGYTF